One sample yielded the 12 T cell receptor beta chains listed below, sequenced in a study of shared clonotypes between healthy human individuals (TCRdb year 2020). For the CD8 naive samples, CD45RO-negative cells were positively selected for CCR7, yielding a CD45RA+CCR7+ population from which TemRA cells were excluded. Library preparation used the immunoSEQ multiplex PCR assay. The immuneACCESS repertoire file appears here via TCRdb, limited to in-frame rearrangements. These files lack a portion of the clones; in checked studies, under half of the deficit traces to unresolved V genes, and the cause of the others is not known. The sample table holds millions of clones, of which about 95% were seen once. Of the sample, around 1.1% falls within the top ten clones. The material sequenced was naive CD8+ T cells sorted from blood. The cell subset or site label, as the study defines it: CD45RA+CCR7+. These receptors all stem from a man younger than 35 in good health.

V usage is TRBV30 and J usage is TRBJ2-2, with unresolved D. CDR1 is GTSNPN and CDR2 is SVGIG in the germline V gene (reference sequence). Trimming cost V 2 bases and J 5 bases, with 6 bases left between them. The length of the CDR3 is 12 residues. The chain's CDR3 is CAWSLTTGELFF. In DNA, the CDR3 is TGTGCCTGGAGTCTTACTACCGGGGAGCTGTTTTTT.

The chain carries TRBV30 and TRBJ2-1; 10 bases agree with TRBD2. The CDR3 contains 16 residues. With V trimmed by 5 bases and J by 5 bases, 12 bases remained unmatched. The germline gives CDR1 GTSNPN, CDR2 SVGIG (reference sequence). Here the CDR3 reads CAWGRPGLATHNEQFF. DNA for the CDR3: TGTGCCTGGGGACGCCCGGGACTAGCGACCCACAATGAGCAGTTCTTC.

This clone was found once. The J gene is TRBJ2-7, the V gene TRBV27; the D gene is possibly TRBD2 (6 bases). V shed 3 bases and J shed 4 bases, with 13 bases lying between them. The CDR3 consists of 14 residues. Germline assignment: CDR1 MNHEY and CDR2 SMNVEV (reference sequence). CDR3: CASSFGGAAYEQYF. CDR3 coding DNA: TGTGCCAGCAGTTTCGGAGGGGCCGCATACGAGCAGTACTTC.

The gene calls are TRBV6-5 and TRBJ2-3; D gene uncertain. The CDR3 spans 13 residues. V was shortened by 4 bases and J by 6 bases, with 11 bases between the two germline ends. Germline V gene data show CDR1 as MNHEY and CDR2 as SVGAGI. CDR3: CASSSSGRDTQYF. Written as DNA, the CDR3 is TGTGCCAGCAGTTCCTCTGGGCGGGATACGCAGTATTTT.

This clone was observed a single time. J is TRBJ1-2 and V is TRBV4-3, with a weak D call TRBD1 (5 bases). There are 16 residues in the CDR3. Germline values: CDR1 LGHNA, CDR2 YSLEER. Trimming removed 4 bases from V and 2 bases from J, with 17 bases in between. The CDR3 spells CASSRRPGPPNYGYTF. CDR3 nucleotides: TGCGCCAGCAGCCGCCGCCCAGGGCCCCCCAACTATGGCTACACCTTC.

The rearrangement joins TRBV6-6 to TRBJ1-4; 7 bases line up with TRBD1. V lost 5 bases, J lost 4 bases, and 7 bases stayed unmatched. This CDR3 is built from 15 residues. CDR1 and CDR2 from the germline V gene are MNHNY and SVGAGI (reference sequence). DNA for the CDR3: TGTGCCAGCAGTCCAAGACAGGGTCATAATGAAAAACTGTTTTTT. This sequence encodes CASSPRQGHNEKLFF.

CDR3 region: CASRFTGGSNEKLFF. The CDR3 DNA is TGTGCCAGCAGATTCACAGGGGGCTCTAATGAAAAACTGTTTTTT. The J gene is TRBJ1-4, the V gene TRBV6-6, with 9 bases identical to TRBD1. Germline lookup yields CDR1 MNHNY and CDR2 SVGAGI (reference sequence). The V gene end was trimmed by 6 bases and the J gene end by 3 bases; junction bases not matched to a gene: 5. This CDR3 region has 15 residues.

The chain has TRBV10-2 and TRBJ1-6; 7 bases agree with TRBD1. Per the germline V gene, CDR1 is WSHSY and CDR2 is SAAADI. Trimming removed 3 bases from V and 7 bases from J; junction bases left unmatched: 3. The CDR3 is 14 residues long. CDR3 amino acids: CASSEGTVNSPLHF. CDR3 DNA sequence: TGCGCCAGCAGTGAAGGGACAGTAAATTCACCCCTCCACTTT.

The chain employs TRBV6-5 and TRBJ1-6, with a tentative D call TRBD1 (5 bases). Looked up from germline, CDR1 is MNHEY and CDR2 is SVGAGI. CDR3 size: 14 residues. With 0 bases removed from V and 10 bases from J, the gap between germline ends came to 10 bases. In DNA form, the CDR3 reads TGTGCCAGCAGTTACTCGGGACCTGTCTCACCCCTCCACTTT. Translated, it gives CASSYSGPVSPLHF.

CDR3 DNA: TGTGCCAGCAGCTACAGTGAGCAGGGAGAAGCTTTCTTT. Amino acid sequence: CASSYSEQGEAFF. This rearrangement joins TRBV11-2 to TRBJ1-1; tentative D call: TRBD1 (5 bases). CDR1 is SGHAT and CDR2 is FQNNGV in the germline V gene. V lost 4 bases to trimming and J lost 8 bases, with 14 bases between them. This CDR3 comprises 13 residues.

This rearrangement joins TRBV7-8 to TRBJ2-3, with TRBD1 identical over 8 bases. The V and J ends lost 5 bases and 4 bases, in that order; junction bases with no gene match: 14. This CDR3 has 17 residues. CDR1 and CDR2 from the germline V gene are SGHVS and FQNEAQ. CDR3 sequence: CASSAVAGGPMSDTQYF. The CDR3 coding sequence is TGTGCCAGCAGCGCCGTTGCAGGGGGCCCTATGTCAGATACGCAGTATTTT. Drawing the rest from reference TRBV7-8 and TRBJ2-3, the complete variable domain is GAGVSQSPRYKVAKRGQDVALRCDPISGHVSLFWYQQALGQGPEFLTYFQNEAQLDKSGLPSDRFFAERPEGSVSTLKIQRTQQEDSAVYLCASSAVAGGPMSDTQYFGPGTRLTVL.

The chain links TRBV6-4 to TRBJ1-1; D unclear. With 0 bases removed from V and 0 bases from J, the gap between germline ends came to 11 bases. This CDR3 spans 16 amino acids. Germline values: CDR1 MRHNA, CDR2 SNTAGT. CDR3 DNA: TGTGCCAGCAGTGACTCCCGACCGTTCATGAACACTGAAGCTTTCTTT. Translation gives CASSDSRPFMNTEAFF.